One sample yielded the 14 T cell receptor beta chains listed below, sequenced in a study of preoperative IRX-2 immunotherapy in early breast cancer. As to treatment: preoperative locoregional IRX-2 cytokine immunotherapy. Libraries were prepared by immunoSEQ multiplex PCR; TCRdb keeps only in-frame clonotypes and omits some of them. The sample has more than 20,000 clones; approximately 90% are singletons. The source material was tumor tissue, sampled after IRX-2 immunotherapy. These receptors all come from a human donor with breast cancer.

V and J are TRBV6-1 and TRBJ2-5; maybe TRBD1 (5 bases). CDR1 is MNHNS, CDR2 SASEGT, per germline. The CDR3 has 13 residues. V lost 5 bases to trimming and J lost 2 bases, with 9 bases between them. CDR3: CASSWGGQETQYF. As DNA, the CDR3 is TGTGCCAGCAGTTGGGGCGGACAAGAGACCCAGTACTTC.

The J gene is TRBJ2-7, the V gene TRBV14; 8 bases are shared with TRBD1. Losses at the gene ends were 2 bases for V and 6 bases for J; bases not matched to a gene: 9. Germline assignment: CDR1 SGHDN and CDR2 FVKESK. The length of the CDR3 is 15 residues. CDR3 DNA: TGTGCCAGCAGCCAATGTAACCAGGGGGCATGCGAGCAGTACTTC. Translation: CASSQCNQGACEQYF.

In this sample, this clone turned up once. In DNA, the CDR3 is TGTGCCATCAGTCTCTCCCTAAGGACTAGCGGGGGGGGGCGCAATGAGCAGTTCTTC. It is translated as CAISLSLRTSGGGRNEQFF. This rearrangement joins TRBV10-3 to TRBJ2-1; 15 nucleotides line up with TRBD2. Germline values: CDR1 ENHRY, CDR2 SYGVKD. Trimming cost V 5 bases and J 6 bases; bases outside gene matches: 14. There are 19 residues in the CDR3.

This CDR3 is CAISEDLTLTGELFF. The CDR3 bases are TGTGCCATCAGTGAAGACCTGACGCTCACCGGGGAGCTGTTTTTT. The gene calls are TRBV10-3 and TRBJ2-2; D is ambiguous. CDR1 is ENHRY and CDR2 is SYGVKD in the germline V gene. V was shortened by 3 bases and J by 4 bases, with 12 bases between the two germline ends. This CDR3 has 15 residues.

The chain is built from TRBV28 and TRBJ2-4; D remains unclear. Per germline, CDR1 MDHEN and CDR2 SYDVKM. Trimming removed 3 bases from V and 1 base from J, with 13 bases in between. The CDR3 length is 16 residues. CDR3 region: CASSFGGRTAKNIQYF. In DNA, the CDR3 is TGTGCCAGCAGTTTCGGTGGAAGAACGGCCAAAAACATTCAGTACTTC.

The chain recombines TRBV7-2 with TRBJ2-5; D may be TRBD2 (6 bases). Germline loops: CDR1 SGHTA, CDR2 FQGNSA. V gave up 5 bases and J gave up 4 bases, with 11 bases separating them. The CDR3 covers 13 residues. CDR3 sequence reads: CASSGRRGETQYF. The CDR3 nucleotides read TGTGCCAGCAGCGGGCGGAGGGGAGAGACCCAGTACTTC.

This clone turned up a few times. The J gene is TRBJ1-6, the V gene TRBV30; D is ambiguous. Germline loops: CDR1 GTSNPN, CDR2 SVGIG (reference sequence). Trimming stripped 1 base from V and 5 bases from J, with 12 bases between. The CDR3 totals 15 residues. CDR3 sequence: CAWSGVIGNNSPLHF. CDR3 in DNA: TGTGCCTGGAGTGGGGTTATCGGAAATAATTCACCCCTCCACTTT.

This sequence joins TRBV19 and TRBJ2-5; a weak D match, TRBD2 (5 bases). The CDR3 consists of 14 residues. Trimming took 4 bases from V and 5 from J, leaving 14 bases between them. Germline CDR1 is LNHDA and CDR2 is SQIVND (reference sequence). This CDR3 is CASSTLASWETQYF. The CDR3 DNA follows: TGTGCCAGTAGTACGTTGGCTAGCTGGGAGACCCAGTACTTC.

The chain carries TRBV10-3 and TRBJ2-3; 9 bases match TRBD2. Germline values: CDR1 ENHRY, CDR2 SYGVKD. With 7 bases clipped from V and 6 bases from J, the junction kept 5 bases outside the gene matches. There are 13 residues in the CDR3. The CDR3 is CAIKGLASDTQYF. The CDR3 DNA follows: TGTGCCATCAAGGGACTAGCCTCCGATACGCAGTATTTT.

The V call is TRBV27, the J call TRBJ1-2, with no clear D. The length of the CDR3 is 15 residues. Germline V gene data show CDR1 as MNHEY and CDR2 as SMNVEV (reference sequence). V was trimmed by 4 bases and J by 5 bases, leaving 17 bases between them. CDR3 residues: CASSYNRRSRYGYTF. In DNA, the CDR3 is TGTGCCAGCAGTTACAATAGGAGATCTCGGTATGGCTACACCTTC.

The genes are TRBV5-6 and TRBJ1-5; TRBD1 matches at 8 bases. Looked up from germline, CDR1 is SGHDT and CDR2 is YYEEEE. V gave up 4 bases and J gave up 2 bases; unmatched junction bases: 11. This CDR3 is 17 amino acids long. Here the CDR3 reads CASSAEPGGDRNQPQHF. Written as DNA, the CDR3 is TGTGCCAGCAGCGCGGAGCCAGGGGGCGATCGCAATCAGCCCCAGCATTTT.

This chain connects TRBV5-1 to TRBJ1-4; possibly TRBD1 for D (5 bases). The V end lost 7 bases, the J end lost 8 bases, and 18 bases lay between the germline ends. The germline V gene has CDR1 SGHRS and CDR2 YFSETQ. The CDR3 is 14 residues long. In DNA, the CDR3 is TGCGCCAGCTCGCGCGGGCAGGGCAACGAAAAACTGTTTTTT. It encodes CASSRGQGNEKLFF.

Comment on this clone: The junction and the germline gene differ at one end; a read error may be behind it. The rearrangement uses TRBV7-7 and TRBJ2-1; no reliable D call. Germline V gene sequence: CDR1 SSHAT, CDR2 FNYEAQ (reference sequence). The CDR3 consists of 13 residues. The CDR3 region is CASSLGSVNEQFF. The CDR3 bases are TGTGCTAGCAGCTTAGGATCTGTCAATGAGCAGTTCTTC.

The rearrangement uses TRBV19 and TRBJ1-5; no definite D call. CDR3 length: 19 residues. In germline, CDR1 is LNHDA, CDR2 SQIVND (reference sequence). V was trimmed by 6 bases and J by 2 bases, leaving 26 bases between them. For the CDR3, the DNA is TGTGCCAGTAGGATGTCTCCCCCCACCGGCGGCCTTCGCAATCAGCCCCAGCATTTT. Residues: CASRMSPPTGGLRNQPQHF.